The 22 T cell receptor beta chains below were found in one sample sequenced in a study of T cell responses to AZD1222 COVID-19 vaccine. Profiled with immunoSEQ multiplex PCR; TCRdb holds only in-frame clones, not every one. The sample lists over 100,000 clones, 75% to 90% occurring once. The specimen was peripheral blood, collected on day 0 of AZD1222 vaccination. Receptors were obtained from an adult in good health.

This clone was recorded only once. The chain is built from TRBV7-9 and TRBJ1-5; tentative D call: TRBD1 (6 bases). This CDR3 spans 17 amino acids. The germline V gene encodes CDR1 SEHNR and CDR2 FQNEAQ (reference sequence). Between the trimmed V and J ends, which lost 4 bases and 6 bases, there was a span of 22 bases. DNA of the CDR3: TGTGCCAGCAGCTCTGCTTTGGGCAGGGGAGTTCTTCAGCCCCAGCATTTT. This gives the protein CASSSALGRGVLQPQHF. Filled out from reference TRBV7-9 and TRBJ1-5, the complete variable domain reads DTGVSQNPRHKITKRGQNVTFRCDPISEHNRLYWYRQTLGQGPEFLTYFQNEAQLEKSRLLSDRFSAERPKGSFSTLEIQRTEQGDSAMYLCASSSALGRGVLQPQHFGDGTRLSIL.

The J gene is TRBJ2-5, the V gene TRBV29-1; D is unresolved. The germline CDR1 and CDR2 sequences are SQVTM and ANQGSEA. The V and J ends lost 4 bases and 1 base respectively, with 7 bases between them. CDR3 length equals 12 residues. The CDR3 region is CSVVRAQETQYF. The CDR3 DNA reads as TGCAGCGTTGTAAGGGCCCAAGAGACCCAGTACTTC.

This clone is a singleton in its sample. The chain carries TRBV6-5 and TRBJ2-3; 7 bases are shared with TRBD1. CDR1 and CDR2 (germline): MNHEY, SVGAGI. This CDR3 contains 15 residues. V lost 7 bases and J lost 1; bases outside the gene matches: 8. The CDR3 nucleotides read TGTGCCAGCAACCCGAGGGGGCGGGGCACAGATACGCAGTATTTT. Amino acid sequence: CASNPRGRGTDTQYF.

The CDR3 sequence: CASREYTGTLPYNSPLHF. Here the CDR3 DNA reads TGTGCCAGCAGGGAATACACCGGGACCCTACCCTATAATTCACCCCTCCACTTT. The chain has TRBV27 and TRBJ1-6; tentative D call: TRBD1 (5 bases). The CDR3 extends over 18 amino acids. Trimming removed 6 bases at V and 2 bases at J, with 20 bases between. Germline V gene lookup returns CDR1 MNHEY and CDR2 SMNVEV (reference sequence).

This clone has a handful of counts. This chain connects TRBV20-1 to TRBJ2-5; perhaps TRBD1 as D (5 bases). The germline V gene encodes CDR1 DFQATT and CDR2 SNEGSKA (reference sequence). The CDR3 covers 15 residues. V was pared by 3 bases and J by 2 bases, with 16 bases between. The CDR3 loop reads CSASSGASQQETQYF. As DNA, the CDR3 is TGCAGTGCTAGTTCTGGGGCGTCACAGCAAGAGACCCAGTACTTC.

This clone was detected once. The CDR3 sequence: CASSLVGQPQHF. CDR3 nucleotide sequence: TGTGCCAGCAGCTTGGTTGGTCAGCCCCAGCATTTT. The J gene is TRBJ1-5, the V gene TRBV5-6; no reliable D call. The length of the CDR3 is 12 residues. V shed 0 bases and J shed 6 bases, with 4 bases lying between them. Germline V gives CDR1 SGHDT, CDR2 YYEEEE.

J is TRBJ1-3 and V is TRBV4-2; D is perhaps TRBD1 (6 bases). This CDR3 region has 15 residues. Germline V gives CDR1 LGHNA, CDR2 YNFKEQ. The germline V and J ends were trimmed by 0 bases and 0 bases, with 6 bases remaining between them. Here the CDR3 DNA reads TGTGCCAGCAGCCAAGAGACAGGCTCTGGAAACACCATATATTTT. Translating it yields CASSQETGSGNTIYF.

The chain links TRBV4-3 to TRBJ1-2, with D unclear. The germline V and J ends were trimmed by 4 bases and 2 bases, with 20 bases remaining between them. Germline V lookup: CDR1 LGHNA, CDR2 YSLEER. There are 17 residues in the CDR3. The CDR3 nucleotides are TGCGCCAGCAGCCTTACGACAAGGGATGGGTCCAACTATGGCTACACCTTC. This translates into CASSLTTRDGSNYGYTF.

V and J are TRBV28 and TRBJ1-1; D call uncertain. Per germline, CDR1 MDHEN and CDR2 SYDVKM. The V end lost 4 bases, the J end lost 6 bases, and 15 bases lay between the germline ends. The CDR3 covers 14 residues. This CDR3 reads CASSSHDRGPEAFF. DNA for the CDR3: TGTGCCAGCAGTTCTCATGACCGAGGGCCTGAAGCTTTCTTT.

J is TRBJ2-5 and V is TRBV7-9, with a weak D call TRBD1 (6 bases). Trimming took 5 bases from V and 0 from J, leaving 19 bases between them. CDR3 length equals 17 residues. Germline V gives CDR1 SEHNR, CDR2 FQNEAQ (reference sequence). The CDR3 DNA reads TGTGCCAGCAGCATTCCACAGGGTGGGGGACACCAAGAGACCCAGTACTTC. It codes for CASSIPQGGGHQETQYF.

The chain links TRBV5-1 to TRBJ2-5, with D perhaps matching TRBD1 or TRBD2 (6 bases each). The germline gives CDR1 SGHRS, CDR2 YFSETQ. This CDR3 is built from 16 residues. V lost 4 bases and J 4 bases, leaving 20 bases between the germline ends. The CDR3 reads CASSTIPRGGGETQYF. CDR3 nucleotide sequence: TGCGCCAGCAGCACGATACCCAGGGGAGGCGGAGAGACCCAGTACTTC.

The chain couples TRBV19 to TRBJ1-2, with D hard to call. The V end was cut by 7 bases, the J end by 6 bases, with 21 bases between. The length of the CDR3 is 15 residues. Germline values: CDR1 LNHDA, CDR2 SQIVND (reference sequence). The CDR3 DNA reads as TGTGCCAGTACCTCCCAAAGCTCCGAGGGCCATGGCTACACCTTC. Its protein product is CASTSQSSEGHGYTF.

The chain is built from TRBV30 and TRBJ1-3; D call uncertain. CDR3 length: 13 amino acids. Trimming shortened V by 1 base and J by 7 bases, and 11 bases separated the two germline ends. Germline assignment: CDR1 GTSNPN and CDR2 SVGIG (reference sequence). The CDR3 coding sequence is TGTGCCTGGAGTGGTCAGCTGGGCAACACCATATATTTT. Its translation: CAWSGQLGNTIYF.

The chain has TRBV6-5 and TRBJ2-7; D gene unclear. Germline V gives CDR1 MNHEY, CDR2 SVGAGI. V gave up 6 bases and J gave up 6 bases, with 15 bases separating them. This CDR3 is 13 amino acids long. Here the CDR3 DNA reads TGTGCCAGCAGCACCTCGAATGCCGGCGAGCAGTACTTC. Its translation is CASSTSNAGEQYF.

This CDR3 reads CASSPGGGRQANEKLFF. CDR3 bases: TGTGCCAGCAGCCCAGGTGGGGGGAGGCAGGCTAATGAAAAACTGTTTTTT. The chain has TRBV3-1 (or the pseudogene TRBV3-2) and TRBJ1-4; weak D call: TRBD1 (5 bases). This CDR3 contains 17 residues. Germline loops: CDR1 LGHDT, CDR2 YNNKEL (reference sequence). With 4 bases removed from V and 3 bases from J, the gap between germline ends came to 18 bases.

This clone was counted only a few times. V gene TRBV9 combines with J gene TRBJ2-1; perhaps TRBD1 as D (6 bases). V was trimmed by 0 bases and J by 5 bases, leaving 12 bases between them. The germline V gene encodes CDR1 SGDLS and CDR2 YYNGEE. CDR3 length: 15 amino acids. As DNA, the CDR3 is TGTGCCAGCAGCGTAGTAGGACAGATAGACAATGAGCAGTTCTTC. It specifies CASSVVGQIDNEQFF.

The chain combines TRBV2 with TRBJ1-1; unclear D gene. Per the germline V gene, CDR1 is SNHLY and CDR2 is FYNNEI. Trimming took off 2 bases at V and 0 bases at J, with 10 bases between the two ends. The CDR3 has 15 residues. The CDR3 coding sequence is TGTGCCAGCAGTGAAATTTCCCGGATGAACACTGAAGCTTTCTTT. It specifies CASSEISRMNTEAFF. The full variable domain, rest sourced from reference TRBV2 and TRBJ1-1, is EPEVTQTPSHQVTQMGQEVILRCVPISNHLYFYWYRQILGQKVEFLVSFYNNEISEKSEIFDDQFSVERPDGSNFTLKIRSTKLEDSAMYFCASSEISRMNTEAFFGQGTRLTVV.

The chain has TRBV6-5 and TRBJ1-6; D call uncertain. The CDR3 contains 15 residues. The V end was cut by 3 bases, the J end by 5 bases, with 11 bases between. The germline V gene has CDR1 MNHEY and CDR2 SVGAGI. In DNA, the CDR3 is TGTGCCAGCAGTTATGGACCTTTTGATAATTCACCCCTCCACTTT. It codes for CASSYGPFDNSPLHF.

V gene TRBV10-3 combines with J gene TRBJ2-3; weak D call: TRBD2 (7 bases). Trimming left V 4 bases short and J 0 bases short, with 11 bases between. Germline V gene data show CDR1 as ENHRY and CDR2 as SYGVKD. This CDR3 comprises 15 residues. CDR3 in DNA: TGTGCCATCAGTGCGGCGGGGGCCAGCACAGATACGCAGTATTTT. As protein: CAISAAGASTDTQYF.

The chain combines TRBV7-2 with TRBJ1-6; D is possibly TRBD1 (5 bases). This CDR3 contains 13 residues. Trimming stripped 4 bases from V and 14 bases from J, with 15 bases between. Germline CDR1 is SGHTA and CDR2 is FQGNSA. CDR3 DNA sequence: TGTGCCAGCAGCTCCGACCCGACAGTTTCCCTCCACTTT. Residues: CASSSDPTVSLHF.

The rearrangement uses TRBV10-3 and TRBJ1-2; TRBD1 aligns across 10 bases. This CDR3 comprises 20 residues. Germline CDR1 and CDR2: ENHRY and SYGVKD. V gave up 0 bases and J gave up 0 bases; unmatched junction bases: 13. CDR3 in DNA: TGTGCCATCAGTGAGTCGATCCCCACGGGAGGGACAGGGGCTAACTATGGCTACACCTTC. It encodes CAISESIPTGGTGANYGYTF.

The chain is built from TRBV2 and TRBJ1-5; possible D gene TRBD1, 5 bases. This CDR3 is built from 13 residues. The V end was cut by 10 bases, the J end by 4 bases, with 14 bases between. Per germline, CDR1 SNHLY and CDR2 FYNNEI. The CDR3 protein is CAIQETENQPQHF. As DNA, the CDR3 is TGTGCCATACAAGAGACAGAGAATCAGCCCCAGCATTTT.